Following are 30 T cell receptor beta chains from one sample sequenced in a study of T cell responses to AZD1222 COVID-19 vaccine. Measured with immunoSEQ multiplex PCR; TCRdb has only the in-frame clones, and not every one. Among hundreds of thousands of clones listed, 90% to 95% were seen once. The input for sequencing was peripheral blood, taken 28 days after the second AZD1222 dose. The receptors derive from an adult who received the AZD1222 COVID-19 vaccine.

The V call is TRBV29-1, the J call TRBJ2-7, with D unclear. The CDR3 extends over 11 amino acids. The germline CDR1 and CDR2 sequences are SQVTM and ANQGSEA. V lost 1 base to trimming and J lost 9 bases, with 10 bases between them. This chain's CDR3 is CSVEVEGGQYF. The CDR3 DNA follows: TGCAGCGTTGAAGTGGAAGGCGGGCAGTACTTC.

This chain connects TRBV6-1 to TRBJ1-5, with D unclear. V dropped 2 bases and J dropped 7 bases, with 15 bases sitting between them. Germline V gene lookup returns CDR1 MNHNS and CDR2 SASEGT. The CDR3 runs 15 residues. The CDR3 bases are TGTGCCAGCAGTGAACTACGGGGATATTGGCAGCCCCAGCATTTT. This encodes CASSELRGYWQPQHF.

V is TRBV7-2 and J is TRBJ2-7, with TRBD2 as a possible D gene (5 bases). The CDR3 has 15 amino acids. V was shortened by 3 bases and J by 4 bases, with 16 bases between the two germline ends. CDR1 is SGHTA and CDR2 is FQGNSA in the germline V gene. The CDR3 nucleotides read TGTGCCAGCAGCTTGCTGTCAGCGACTATGTACGAGCAGTACTTC. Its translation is CASSLLSATMYEQYF.

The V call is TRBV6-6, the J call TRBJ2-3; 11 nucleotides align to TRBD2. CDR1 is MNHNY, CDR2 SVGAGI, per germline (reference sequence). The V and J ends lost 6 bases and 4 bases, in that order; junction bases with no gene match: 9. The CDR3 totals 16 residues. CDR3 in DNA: TGTGCCAGCAGCCGCCCACTAGCGGGAGATGCAGATACGCAGTATTTT. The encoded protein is CASSRPLAGDADTQYF.

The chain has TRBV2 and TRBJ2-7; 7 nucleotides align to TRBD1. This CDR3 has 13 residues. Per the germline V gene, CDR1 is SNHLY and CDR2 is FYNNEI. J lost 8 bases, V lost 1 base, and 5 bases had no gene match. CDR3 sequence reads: CASSEGVRGKQYF. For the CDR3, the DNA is TGTGCCAGCAGTGAAGGTGTCAGGGGGAAGCAGTACTTC.

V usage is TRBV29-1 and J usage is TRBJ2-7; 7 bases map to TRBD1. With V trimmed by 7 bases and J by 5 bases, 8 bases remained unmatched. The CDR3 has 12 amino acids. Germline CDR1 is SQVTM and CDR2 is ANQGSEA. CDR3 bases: TGCAGCGGGAGACAGGGATTTAACGAGCAGTACTTC. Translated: CSGRQGFNEQYF.

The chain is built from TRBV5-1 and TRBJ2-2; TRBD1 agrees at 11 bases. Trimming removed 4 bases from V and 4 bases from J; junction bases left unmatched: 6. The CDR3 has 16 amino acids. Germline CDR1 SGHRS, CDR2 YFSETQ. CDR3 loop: CASSPPGTGGTGELFF. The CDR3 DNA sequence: TGCGCCAGCAGCCCTCCCGGGACAGGGGGCACCGGGGAGCTGTTTTTT.

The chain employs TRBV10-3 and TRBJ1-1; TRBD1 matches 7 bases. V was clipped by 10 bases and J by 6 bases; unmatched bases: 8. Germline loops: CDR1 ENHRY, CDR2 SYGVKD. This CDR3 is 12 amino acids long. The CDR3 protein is CATQGGYAEAFF. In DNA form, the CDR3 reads TGTGCCACCCAGGGGGGGTACGCTGAAGCTTTCTTT.

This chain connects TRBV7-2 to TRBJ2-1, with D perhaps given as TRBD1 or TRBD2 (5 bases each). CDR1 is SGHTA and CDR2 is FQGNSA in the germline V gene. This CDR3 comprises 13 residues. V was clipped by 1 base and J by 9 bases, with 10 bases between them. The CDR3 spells CASSLDRGAEQFF. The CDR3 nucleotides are TGTGCCAGCAGCTTAGATAGGGGAGCTGAGCAGTTCTTC.

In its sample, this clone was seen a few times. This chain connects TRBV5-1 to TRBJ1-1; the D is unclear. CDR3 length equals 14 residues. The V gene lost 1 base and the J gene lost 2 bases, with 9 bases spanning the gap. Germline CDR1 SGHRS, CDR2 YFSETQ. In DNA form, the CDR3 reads TGCGCCAGCAGCTTGAATCCGCAAAACACTGAAGCTTTCTTT. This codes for CASSLNPQNTEAFF.

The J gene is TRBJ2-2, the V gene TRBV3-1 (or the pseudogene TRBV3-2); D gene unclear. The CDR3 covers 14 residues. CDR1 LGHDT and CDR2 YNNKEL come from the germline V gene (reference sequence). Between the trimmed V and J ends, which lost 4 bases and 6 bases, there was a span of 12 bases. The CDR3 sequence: CASSPAARAGELFF. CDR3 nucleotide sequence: TGTGCCAGCAGCCCAGCCGCCCGGGCCGGGGAGCTGTTTTTT.

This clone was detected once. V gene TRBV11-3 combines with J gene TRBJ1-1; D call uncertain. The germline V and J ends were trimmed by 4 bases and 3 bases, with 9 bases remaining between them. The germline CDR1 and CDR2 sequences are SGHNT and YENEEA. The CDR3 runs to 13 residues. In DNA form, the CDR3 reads TGTGCCAGCAGCTCCCCCGGCGACACTGAAGCTTTCTTT. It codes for CASSSPGDTEAFF.

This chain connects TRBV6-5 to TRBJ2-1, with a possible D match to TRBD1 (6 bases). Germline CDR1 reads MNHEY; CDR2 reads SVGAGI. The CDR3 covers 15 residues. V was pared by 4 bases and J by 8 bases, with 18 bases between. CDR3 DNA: TGTGCCAGCAGTTCCGACGGGACAAGGAAGGATGAGCAGTTCTTC. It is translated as CASSSDGTRKDEQFF.

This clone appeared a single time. This CDR3 is CASSLGQGGGQPQHF. CDR3 coding DNA: TGTGCCAGCAGTTTAGGACAGGGCGGAGGTCAGCCCCAGCATTTT. The chain employs TRBV28 and TRBJ1-5; 8 bases are a match to TRBD1. After removal of 2 bases from V and 6 bases from J, the junction contained 6 bases not matched to a gene. The germline gives CDR1 MDHEN, CDR2 SYDVKM. CDR3 length: 15 residues.

CDR3 residues: CASSGISTYNEQFF. DNA for the CDR3: TGCGCCAGCAGTGGGATCTCCACTTACAATGAGCAGTTCTTC. This chain connects TRBV10-2 to TRBJ2-1; D is uncertain. This CDR3 has 14 residues. Per germline, CDR1 WSHSY and CDR2 SAAADI. The V end lost 4 bases, the J end lost 4 bases, and 11 bases lay between the germline ends.

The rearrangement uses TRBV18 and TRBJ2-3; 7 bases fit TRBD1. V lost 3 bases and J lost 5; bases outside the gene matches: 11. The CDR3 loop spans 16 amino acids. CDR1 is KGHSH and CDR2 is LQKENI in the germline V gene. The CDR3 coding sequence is TGTGCCAGCTCACCTAATTTCGCAGCAGGGGGAGATACGCAGTATTTT. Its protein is CASSPNFAAGGDTQYF.

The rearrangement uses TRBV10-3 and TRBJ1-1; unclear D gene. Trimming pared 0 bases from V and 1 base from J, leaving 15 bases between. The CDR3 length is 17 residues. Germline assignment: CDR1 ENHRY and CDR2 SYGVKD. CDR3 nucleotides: TGTGCCATCAGTGAGTCCTACTTTGGGCAGCCGAACACTGAAGCTTTCTTT. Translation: CAISESYFGQPNTEAFF.

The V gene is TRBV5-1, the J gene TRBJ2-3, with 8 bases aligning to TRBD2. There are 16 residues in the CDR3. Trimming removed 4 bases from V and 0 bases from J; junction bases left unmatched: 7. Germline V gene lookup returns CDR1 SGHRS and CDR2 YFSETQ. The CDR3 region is CASSETSALSTDTQYF. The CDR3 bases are TGCGCCAGCAGCGAGACTAGCGCCCTGAGCACAGATACGCAGTATTTT. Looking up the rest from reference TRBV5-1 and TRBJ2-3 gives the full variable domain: KAGVTQTPRYLIKTRGQQVTLSCSPISGHRSVSWYQQTPGQGLQFLFEYFSETQRNKGNFPGRFSGRQFSNSRSEMNVSTLELGDSALYLCASSETSALSTDTQYFGPGTRLTVL.

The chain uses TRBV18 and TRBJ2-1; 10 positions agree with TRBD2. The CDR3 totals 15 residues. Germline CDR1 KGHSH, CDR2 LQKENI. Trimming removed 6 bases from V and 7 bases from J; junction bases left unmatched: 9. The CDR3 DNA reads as TGTGCCAGCTCCCGTACAGGACTAGCGGCTAATGAGCAGTTCTTC. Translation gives CASSRTGLAANEQFF.

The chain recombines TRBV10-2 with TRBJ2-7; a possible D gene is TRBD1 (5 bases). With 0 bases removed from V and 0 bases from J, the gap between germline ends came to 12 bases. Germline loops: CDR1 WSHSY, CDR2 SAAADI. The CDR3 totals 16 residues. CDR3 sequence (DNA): TGCGCCAGCAGTGAGTCAGGGGCCGCCAGCTCCTACGAGCAGTACTTC. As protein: CASSESGAASSYEQYF.

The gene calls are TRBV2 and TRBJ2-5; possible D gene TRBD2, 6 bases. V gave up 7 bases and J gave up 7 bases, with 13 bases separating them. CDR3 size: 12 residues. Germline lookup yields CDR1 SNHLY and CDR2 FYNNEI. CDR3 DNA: TGTGCCAGCACACCGGGGGAGAGGACCCAGTACTTC. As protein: CASTPGERTQYF. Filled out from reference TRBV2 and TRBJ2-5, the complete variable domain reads EPEVTQTPSHQVTQMGQEVILRCVPISNHLYFYWYRQILGQKVEFLVSFYNNEISEKSEIFDDQFSVERPDGSNFTLKIRSTKLEDSAMYFCASTPGERTQYFGPGTRLLVL.

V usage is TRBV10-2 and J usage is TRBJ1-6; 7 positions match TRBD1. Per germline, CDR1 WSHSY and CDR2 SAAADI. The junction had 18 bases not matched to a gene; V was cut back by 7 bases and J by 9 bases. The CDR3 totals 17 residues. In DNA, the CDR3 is TGCGCCAGCAAAACAAATTTACAGGGGAGGTCTGTTTCACCCCTCCACTTT. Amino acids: CASKTNLQGRSVSPLHF.

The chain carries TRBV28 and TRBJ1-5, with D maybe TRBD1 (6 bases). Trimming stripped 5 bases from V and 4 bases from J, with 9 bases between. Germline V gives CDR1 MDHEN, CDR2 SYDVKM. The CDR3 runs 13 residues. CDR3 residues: CASSRGWNQPQHF. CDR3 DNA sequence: TGTGCCAGCAGTAGGGGGTGGAATCAGCCCCAGCATTTT. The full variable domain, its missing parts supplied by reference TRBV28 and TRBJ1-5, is DVKVTQSSRYLVKRTGEKVFLECVQDMDHENMFWYRQDPGLGLRLIYFSYDVKMKEKGDIPEGYSVSREKKERFSLILESASTNQTSMYLCASSRGWNQPQHFGDGTRLSIL.

The CDR3 coding sequence is TGTGCCAGCAGTGAAAGGCGGGGGGGAAGCACAGATACGCAGTATTTT. Protein product: CASSERRGGSTDTQYF. This sequence joins TRBV2 and TRBJ2-3; 9 positions agree with TRBD2. Germline lookup yields CDR1 SNHLY and CDR2 FYNNEI. The J segment lost 0 bases and the V segment lost 2 bases, leaving 3 bases of the junction unmatched. The CDR3 sequence is 16 residues long.

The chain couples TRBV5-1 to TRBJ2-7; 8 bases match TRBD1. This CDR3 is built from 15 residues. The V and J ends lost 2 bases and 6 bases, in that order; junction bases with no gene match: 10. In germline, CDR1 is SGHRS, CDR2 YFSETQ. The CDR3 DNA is TGCGCCAGCAGCTTACAGGGGGAGACTAGTCCCGAGCAGTACTTC. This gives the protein CASSLQGETSPEQYF.

DNA for the CDR3: TGTGCCAGCAGTACGGGAGGGAATCAGCCCCAGCATTTT. Amino acids: CASSTGGNQPQHF. The J gene is TRBJ1-5, the V gene TRBV6-5; unclear D gene. Trimming pared 5 bases from V and 4 bases from J, leaving 9 bases between. This CDR3 contains 13 residues. Germline-derived CDR1 and CDR2 are MNHEY and SVGAGI.

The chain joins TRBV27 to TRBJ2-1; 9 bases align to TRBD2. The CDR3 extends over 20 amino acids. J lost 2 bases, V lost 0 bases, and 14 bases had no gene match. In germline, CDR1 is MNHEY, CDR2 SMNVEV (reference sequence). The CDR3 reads CASSLSDNSGGRMAYNEQFF. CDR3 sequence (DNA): TGTGCCAGCAGTTTATCAGACAATAGCGGGGGCCGTATGGCCTACAATGAGCAGTTCTTC.

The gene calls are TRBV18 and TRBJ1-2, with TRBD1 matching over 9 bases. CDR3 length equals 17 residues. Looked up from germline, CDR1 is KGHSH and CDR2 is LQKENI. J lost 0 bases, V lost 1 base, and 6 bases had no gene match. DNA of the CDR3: TGTGCCAGCTCACCACGGGGGGACAGGGAGACTAACTATGGCTACACCTTC. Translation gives CASSPRGDRETNYGYTF.

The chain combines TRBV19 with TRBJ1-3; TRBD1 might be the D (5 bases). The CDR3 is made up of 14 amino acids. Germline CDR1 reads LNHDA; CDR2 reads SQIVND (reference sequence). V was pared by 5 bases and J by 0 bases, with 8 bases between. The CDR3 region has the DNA TGTGCCAGTAGTCCAGGGAACTCTGGAAACACCATATATTTT. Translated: CASSPGNSGNTIYF.

CDR3: CASSSRTDVSGYTF. CDR3 bases: TGTGCCAGCAGCTCGCGGACGGATGTATCTGGCTACACCTTC. The gene calls are TRBV7-2 and TRBJ1-2; D remains unclear. The V gene lost 4 bases and the J gene lost 7 bases, with 16 bases spanning the gap. CDR3 length equals 14 residues. The germline CDR1 and CDR2 sequences are SGHTA and FQGNSA.